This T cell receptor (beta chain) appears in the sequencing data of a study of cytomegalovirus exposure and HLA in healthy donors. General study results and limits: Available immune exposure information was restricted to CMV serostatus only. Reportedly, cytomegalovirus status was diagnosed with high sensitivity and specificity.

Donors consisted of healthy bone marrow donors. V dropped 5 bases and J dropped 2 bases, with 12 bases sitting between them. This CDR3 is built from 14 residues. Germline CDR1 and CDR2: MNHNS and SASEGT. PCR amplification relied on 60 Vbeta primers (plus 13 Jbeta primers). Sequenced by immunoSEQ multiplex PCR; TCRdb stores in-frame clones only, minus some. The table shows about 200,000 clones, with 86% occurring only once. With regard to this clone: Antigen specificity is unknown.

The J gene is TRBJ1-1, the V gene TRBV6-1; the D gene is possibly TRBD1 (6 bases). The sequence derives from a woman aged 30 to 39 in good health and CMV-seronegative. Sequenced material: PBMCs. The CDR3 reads CASSRGTTNTEAFF. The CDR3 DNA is TGTGCCAGCAGTCGAGGGACAACCAACACTGAAGCTTTCTTT.